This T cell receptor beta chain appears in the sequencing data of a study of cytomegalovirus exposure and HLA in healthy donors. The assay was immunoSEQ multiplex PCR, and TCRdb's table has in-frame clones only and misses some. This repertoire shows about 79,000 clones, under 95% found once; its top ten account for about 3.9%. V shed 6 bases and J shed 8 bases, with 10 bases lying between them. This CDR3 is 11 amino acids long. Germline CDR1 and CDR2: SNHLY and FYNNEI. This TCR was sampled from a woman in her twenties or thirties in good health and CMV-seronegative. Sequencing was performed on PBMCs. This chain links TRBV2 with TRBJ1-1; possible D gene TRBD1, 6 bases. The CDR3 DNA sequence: TGTGCCAGCAGCAGGACAGTAGAAGCTTTCTTT. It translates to CASSRTVEAFF.